This entry is about one T cell receptor beta chain. CDR3 length: 13 amino acids. Deletions cut 3 bases from V and 5 bases from J, with 10 bases between. TRBV12-4/TRBJ1-2 clonotypes were amplified with adaptor-ligated barcode primers. TCRdb passed the multiplex PCR reads through MiXCR, listing each CDR3 protein once. This sample has several hundred distinct CDR3 sequences, with around 3.6% found just once. Purified naive CD4+ T cells were depleted of CD25+ Tregs. This receptor was taken from a female donor with breast cancer. The sequencing input was naive CD4+ T cells sorted from blood. Subset noted: naive CD4+ T cells, CD4+CD45RA+CD25-. The V call is TRBV12-3 or TRBV12-4, the J call TRBJ1-2; D perhaps matches TRBD1 (5 bases). The CDR3 region has the DNA TGTGCCAGCAGTTTGTCAGGGACGTATGGCTACACCTTC. Translation: CASSLSGTYGYTF.